These 12 T cell receptor beta chains came from one sample sequenced in a study of identical twins. TCRdb fed the 5' RACE reads into MiXCR, producing one record per CDR3 protein. The table includes around 1.7 million distinct CDR3 sequences, less than 35% detected once. The sequenced sample was cord blood. These receptor sequences come from a newborn girl in good health.

This rearrangement joins TRBV20-1 to TRBJ2-1; the D gene is possibly TRBD2 (6 bases). Per the germline V gene, CDR1 is DFQATT and CDR2 is SNEGSKA (reference sequence). V lost 6 bases and J lost 8, with 20 bases in between. CDR3 length: 14 amino acids. CDR3 region: CSAPLAEEGDEQFF. CDR3 nucleotides: TGCAGTGCCCCCCTGGCGGAGGAGGGCGATGAGCAGTTCTTC.

This clonotype has just a few counts. The chain uses TRBV2 and TRBJ2-1, with 10 bases that match TRBD1. V dropped 7 bases and J dropped 5; count of bases not matched to a gene: 8. Germline V gene lookup returns CDR1 SNHLY and CDR2 FYNNEI. This CDR3 region has 15 residues. As DNA, the CDR3 is TGTGCCAGCAACCACCTCGGGACAGGGGACAATGAGCAGTTCTTC. It translates to CASNHLGTGDNEQFF.

The chain combines TRBV6-1 with TRBJ1-5; 9 nucleotides match TRBD1. The germline CDR1 and CDR2 sequences are MNHNS and SASEGT. After removal of 4 bases from V and 3 bases from J, the junction contained 4 bases not matched to a gene. This CDR3 contains 15 residues. The CDR3 spells CASSGDREINQPQHF. CDR3 nucleotides: TGTGCCAGCAGTGGGGACAGGGAGATCAATCAGCCCCAGCATTTT.

This clonotype appeared a single time. The genes are TRBV6-5 and TRBJ2-7, with 9 bases fitting TRBD2. Losses at the gene ends were 2 bases for V and 0 bases for J; bases not matched to a gene: 2. Germline lookup yields CDR1 MNHEY and CDR2 SVGAGI. The CDR3 has 15 residues. The CDR3 bases are TGTGCCAGCAGTTACGGTAGCGGGGGCTCCTACGAGCAGTACTTC. Its protein product is CASSYGSGGSYEQYF.

The chain joins TRBV29-1 to TRBJ2-1, with TRBD1 as a possible D gene (6 bases). V gave up 4 bases and J gave up 9 bases, with 13 bases separating them. CDR1 is SQVTM and CDR2 is ANQGSEA in the germline V gene. The CDR3 extends over 12 amino acids. The DNA for the CDR3 is TGCAGCGTTGTGGGGGCAAGCGGTGAGCAGTTCTTC. Residues: CSVVGASGEQFF.

This clonotype came up a few times. This chain joins TRBV29-1 and TRBJ2-3; 7 positions match TRBD2. This CDR3 region has 14 residues. V lost 8 bases and J lost 0; bases outside the gene matches: 8. CDR1 SQVTM and CDR2 ANQGSEA come from the germline V gene. CDR3 nucleotides: TGCAGCACTCTTCCCGGGGGGAGCACAGATACGCAGTATTTT. Translating it yields CSTLPGGSTDTQYF.

This clonotype was counted only a few times. As DNA, the CDR3 is TGTGCCAGCAGCCGTCTCATTACTAGCCTCACCGGGGAGCTGTTTTTT. Its translation: CASSRLITSLTGELFF. The chain recombines TRBV3-1 with TRBJ2-2; the D gene is possibly TRBD2 (6 bases). Per the germline V gene, CDR1 is LGHDT and CDR2 is YNNKEL (reference sequence). CDR3 length: 16 amino acids. The germline V and J ends were trimmed by 4 bases and 4 bases, with 16 bases remaining between them.

This clonotype was observed many times. The rearrangement links TRBV3-1 to TRBJ1-2; no clear D gene. This CDR3 is built from 12 residues. CDR1 and CDR2 from the germline V gene are LGHDT and YNNKEL (reference sequence). V was trimmed by 6 bases and J by 0 bases, leaving 5 bases between them. The CDR3 spells CASSQSNYGYTF. The DNA for the CDR3 is TGTGCCAGCAGTCAATCTAACTATGGCTACACCTTC.

The chain joins TRBV7-2 to TRBJ2-1; 7 nucleotides align to TRBD2. The DNA end is more similar to TRBJ2-7, so the J call may be wrong. Germline CDR1 and CDR2: SGHTA and FQGNSA. The CDR3 runs 15 residues. In nucleotides, the CDR3 is TGTGCCAGCAGCCTCGCGGGACTAACCTACAATGAGCAGTACTTC. Its protein is CASSLAGLTYNEQYF.

The J gene is TRBJ2-7, the V gene TRBV6-5; D may match TRBD1 or TRBD2 (5 bases each). V was cut by 5 bases and J by 4 bases, with 12 bases left in between. The CDR3 covers 13 residues. Germline V CDR1 and CDR2: MNHEY, SVGAGI. The CDR3 sequence is CASSRGALYEQYF. DNA of the CDR3: TGTGCCAGCAGTCGGGGCGCTCTTTACGAGCAGTACTTC.

This clonotype appeared a few times. The chain combines TRBV4-1 with TRBJ2-1; TRBD1 matches 8 bases. The J call could be wrong; TRBJ2-7 is a better fit for the DNA end. Per the germline V gene, CDR1 is MGHRA and CDR2 is YSYEKL. This CDR3 has 15 amino acids. CDR3: CASSQGSGTGNEQYF. In DNA form, the CDR3 reads TGCGCCAGCAGCCAAGGATCCGGGACAGGCAATGAGCAGTACTTC.

This clonotype was counted between two and nine times. The chain combines TRBV10-3 with TRBJ2-1; weak D call: TRBD2 (5 bases). In germline, CDR1 is ENHRY, CDR2 SYGVKD. V gave up 1 base and J gave up 7 bases, with 8 bases separating them. This CDR3 spans 13 amino acids. CDR3 sequence: CAISELGRNEQFF. In DNA form, the CDR3 reads TGTGCCATCAGTGAGTTGGGGAGAAATGAGCAGTTCTTC.